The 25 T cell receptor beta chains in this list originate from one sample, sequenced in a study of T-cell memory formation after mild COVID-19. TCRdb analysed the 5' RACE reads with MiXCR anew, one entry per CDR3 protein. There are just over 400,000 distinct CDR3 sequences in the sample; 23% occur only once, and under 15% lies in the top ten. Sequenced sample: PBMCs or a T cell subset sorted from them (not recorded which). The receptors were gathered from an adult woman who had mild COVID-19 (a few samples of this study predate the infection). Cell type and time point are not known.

The chain's CDR3 is CASSLGRTGRRTDTQYF. In DNA, the CDR3 is TGTGCCAGCAGCTTGGGGCGTACCGGGAGGCGCACAGATACGCAGTATTTT. The chain links TRBV7-9 to TRBJ2-3, with 7 positions matching TRBD2. This CDR3 has 17 amino acids. With 3 bases clipped from V and 1 base from J, the junction kept 10 bases outside the gene matches. Germline V gene sequence: CDR1 SEHNR, CDR2 FQNEAQ (reference sequence).

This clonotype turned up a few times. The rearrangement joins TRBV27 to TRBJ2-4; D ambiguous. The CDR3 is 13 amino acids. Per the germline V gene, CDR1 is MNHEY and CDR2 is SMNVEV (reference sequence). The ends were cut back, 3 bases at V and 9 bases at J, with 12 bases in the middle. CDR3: CASSFGSEGIQYF. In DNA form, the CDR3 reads TGTGCCAGCAGTTTCGGCAGCGAAGGCATTCAGTACTTC.

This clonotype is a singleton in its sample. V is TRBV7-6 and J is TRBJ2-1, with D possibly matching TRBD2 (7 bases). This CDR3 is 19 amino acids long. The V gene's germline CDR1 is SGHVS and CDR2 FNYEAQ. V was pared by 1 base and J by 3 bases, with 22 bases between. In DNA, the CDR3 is TGTGCCAGCAGCTTAGAACTAGCGCTGACAGGATGGGGCTACAATGAGCAGTTCTTC. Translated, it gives CASSLELALTGWGYNEQFF.

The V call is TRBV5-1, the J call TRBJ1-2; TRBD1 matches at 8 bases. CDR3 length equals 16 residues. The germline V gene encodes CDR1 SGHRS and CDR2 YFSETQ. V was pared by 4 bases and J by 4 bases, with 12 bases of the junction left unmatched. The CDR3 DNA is TGCGCCAGCAGCCCCCGGGACAGGCGTCTTGCCTATGGCTACACCTTC. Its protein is CASSPRDRRLAYGYTF.

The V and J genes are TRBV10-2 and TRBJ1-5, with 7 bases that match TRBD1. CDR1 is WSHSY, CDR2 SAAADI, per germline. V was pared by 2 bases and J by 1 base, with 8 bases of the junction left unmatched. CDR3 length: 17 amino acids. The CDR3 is CASSERAGGMSNQPQHF. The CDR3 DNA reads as TGCGCCAGCAGTGAGCGGGCAGGGGGAATGAGCAATCAGCCCCAGCATTTT.

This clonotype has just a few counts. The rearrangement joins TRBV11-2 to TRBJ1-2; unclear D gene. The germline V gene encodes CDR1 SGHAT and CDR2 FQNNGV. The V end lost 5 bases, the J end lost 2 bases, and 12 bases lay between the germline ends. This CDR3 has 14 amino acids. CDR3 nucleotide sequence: TGTGCCAGCAGCGCCCCGAGGAGAAACTATGGCTACACCTTC. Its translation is CASSAPRRNYGYTF.

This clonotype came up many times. The CDR3 here is CASSLDSEAFF. CDR3 bases: TGTGCCAGCAGCCTCGACAGTGAAGCTTTCTTT. The rearrangement links TRBV9 to TRBJ1-1; perhaps TRBD1 as D (5 bases). V lost 4 bases to trimming and J lost 7 bases, with 8 bases between them. Germline V gives CDR1 SGDLS, CDR2 YYNGEE. The CDR3 spans 11 residues.

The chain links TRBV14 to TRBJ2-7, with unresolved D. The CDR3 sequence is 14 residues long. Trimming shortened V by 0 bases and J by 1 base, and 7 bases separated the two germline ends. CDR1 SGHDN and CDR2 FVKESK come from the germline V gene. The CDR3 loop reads CASSQDLASYEQYF. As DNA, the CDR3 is TGTGCCAGCAGCCAAGATCTGGCATCCTACGAGCAGTACTTC. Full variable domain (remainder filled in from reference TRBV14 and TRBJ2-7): EAGVTQFPSHSVIEKGQTVTLRCDPISGHDNLYWYRRVMGKEIKFLLHFVKESKQDESGMPNNRFLAERTGGTYSTLKVQPAELEDSGVYFCASSQDLASYEQYFGPGTRLTVT.

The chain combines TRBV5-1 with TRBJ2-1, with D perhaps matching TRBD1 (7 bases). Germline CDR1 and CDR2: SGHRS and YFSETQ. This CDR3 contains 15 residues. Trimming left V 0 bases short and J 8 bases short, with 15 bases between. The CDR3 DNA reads TGCGCCAGCAGCTTGGTGGCGGGACAGAACTATGAGCAGTTCTTC. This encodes CASSLVAGQNYEQFF.

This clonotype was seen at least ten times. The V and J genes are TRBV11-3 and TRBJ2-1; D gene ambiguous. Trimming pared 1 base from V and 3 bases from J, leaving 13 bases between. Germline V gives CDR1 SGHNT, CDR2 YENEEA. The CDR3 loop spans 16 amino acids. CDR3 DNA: TGTGCCAGCAGCTTAGCCGGGCACGGCCTCTACAATGAGCAGTTCTTC. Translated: CASSLAGHGLYNEQFF.

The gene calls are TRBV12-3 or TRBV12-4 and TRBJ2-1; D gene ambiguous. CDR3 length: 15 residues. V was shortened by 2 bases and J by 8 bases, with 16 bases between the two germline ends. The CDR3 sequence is CASSLTPRFDYEQFF. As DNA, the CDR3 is TGTGCCAGCAGTTTAACCCCACGATTTGACTATGAGCAGTTCTTC.

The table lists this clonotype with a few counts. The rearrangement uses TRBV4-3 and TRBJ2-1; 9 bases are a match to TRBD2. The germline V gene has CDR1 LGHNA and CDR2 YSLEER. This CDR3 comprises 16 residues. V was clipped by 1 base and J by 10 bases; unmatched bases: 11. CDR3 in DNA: TGCGCCAGCAGCCAAGCCGGACTAGCGTCGCTTGGGGAGCAGTTCTTC. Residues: CASSQAGLASLGEQFF.

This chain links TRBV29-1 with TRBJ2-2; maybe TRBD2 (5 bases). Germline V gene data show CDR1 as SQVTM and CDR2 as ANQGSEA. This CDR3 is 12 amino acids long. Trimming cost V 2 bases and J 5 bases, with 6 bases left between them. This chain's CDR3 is CSVERGTGELFF. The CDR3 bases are TGCAGCGTTGAACGAGGGACCGGGGAGCTGTTTTTT.

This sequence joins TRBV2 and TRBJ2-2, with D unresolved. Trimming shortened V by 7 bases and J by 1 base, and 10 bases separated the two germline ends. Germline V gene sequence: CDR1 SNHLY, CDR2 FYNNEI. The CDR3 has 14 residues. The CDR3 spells CASKEWGNTGELFF. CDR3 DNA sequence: TGTGCCAGCAAAGAATGGGGGAACACCGGGGAGCTGTTTTTT.

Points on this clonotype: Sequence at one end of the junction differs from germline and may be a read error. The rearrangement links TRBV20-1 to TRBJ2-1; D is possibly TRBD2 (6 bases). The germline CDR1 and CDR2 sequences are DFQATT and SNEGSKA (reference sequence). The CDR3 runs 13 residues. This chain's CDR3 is CSASRDSHNEQFF. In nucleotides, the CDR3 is TGCAGTGCTAGCCGGGACTCCCACAATGAGCAGTTCTTC.

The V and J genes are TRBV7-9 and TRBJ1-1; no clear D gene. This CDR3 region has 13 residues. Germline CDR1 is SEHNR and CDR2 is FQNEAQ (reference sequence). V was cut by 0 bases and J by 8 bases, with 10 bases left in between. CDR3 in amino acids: CASSLAVTYEAFF. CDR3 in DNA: TGTGCCAGCAGCTTAGCGGTGACATACGAAGCTTTCTTT.

The CDR3 nucleotides read TGTGCCAGTAGCCCAAGGGCGGGGACAGGGGATTCCCACGAGCAGTACTTC. This gives the protein CASSPRAGTGDSHEQYF. The V call is TRBV19, the J call TRBJ2-7, with TRBD1 matching 10 bases. Germline CDR1 and CDR2: LNHDA and SQIVND (reference sequence). The CDR3 has 17 amino acids. The ends lost 6 bases at V and 5 bases at J; junction bases unmatched: 16.

In DNA, the CDR3 is TGTGCCAGCAGTCAGCAGACAGTCTCTGGAAACACCATATATTTT. This gives the protein CASSQQTVSGNTIYF. The V call is TRBV2, the J call TRBJ1-3; D possibly corresponds to TRBD1 (5 bases). The CDR3 has 15 residues. The V gene's germline CDR1 is SNHLY and CDR2 FYNNEI. V was shortened by 5 bases and J by 0 bases, with 11 bases between the two germline ends.

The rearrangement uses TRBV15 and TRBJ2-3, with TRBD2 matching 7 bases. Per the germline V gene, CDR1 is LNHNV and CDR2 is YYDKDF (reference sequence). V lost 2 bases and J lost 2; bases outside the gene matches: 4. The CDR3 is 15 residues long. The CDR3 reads CATSRQAGITDTQYF. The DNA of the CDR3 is TGTGCCACCAGCAGACAAGCGGGGATCACAGATACGCAGTATTTT.

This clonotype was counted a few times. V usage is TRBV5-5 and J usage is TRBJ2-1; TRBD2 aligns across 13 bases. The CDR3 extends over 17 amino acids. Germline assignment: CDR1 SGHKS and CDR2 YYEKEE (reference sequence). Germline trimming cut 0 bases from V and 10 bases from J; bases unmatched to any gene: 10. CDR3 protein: CASSLGPTSGGAGEQFF. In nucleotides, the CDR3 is TGTGCCAGCAGCTTGGGTCCCACTAGCGGGGGGGCTGGGGAGCAGTTCTTC.

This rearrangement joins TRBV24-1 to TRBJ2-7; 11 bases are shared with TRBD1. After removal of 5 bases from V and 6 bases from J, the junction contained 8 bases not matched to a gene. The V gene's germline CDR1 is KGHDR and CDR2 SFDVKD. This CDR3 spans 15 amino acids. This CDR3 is CATSASGTGGGEQYF. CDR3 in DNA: TGTGCCACCAGTGCGTCCGGGACAGGGGGTGGCGAGCAGTACTTC.

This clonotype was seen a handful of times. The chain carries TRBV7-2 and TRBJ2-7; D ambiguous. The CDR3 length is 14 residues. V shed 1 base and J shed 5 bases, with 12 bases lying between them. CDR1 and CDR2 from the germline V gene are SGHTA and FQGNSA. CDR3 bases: TGTGCCAGCAGCTTAGAGTTAATGTCTGACGAGCAGTACTTC. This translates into CASSLELMSDEQYF.

The CDR3 coding sequence is TGTGCCAGCAGCTTGCGGCTAGCGGGAGTGGAGACCCAGTACTTC. Protein sequence: CASSLRLAGVETQYF. The rearrangement joins TRBV7-8 to TRBJ2-5; the match to TRBD2 covers 10 bases. This CDR3 region has 15 residues. The V and J ends lost 3 bases and 5 bases, in that order; junction bases with no gene match: 6. Germline CDR1 and CDR2: SGHVS and FQNEAQ.

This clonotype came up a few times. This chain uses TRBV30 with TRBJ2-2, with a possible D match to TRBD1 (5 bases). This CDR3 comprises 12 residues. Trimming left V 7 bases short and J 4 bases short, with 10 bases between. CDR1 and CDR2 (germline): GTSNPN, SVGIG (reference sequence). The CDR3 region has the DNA TGTGCCTCTAGGACAACCACCGGGGAGCTGTTTTTT. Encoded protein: CASRTTTGELFF. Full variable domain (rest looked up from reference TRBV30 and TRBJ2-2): SQTIHQWPATLVQPVGSPLSLECTVEGTSNPNLYWYRQAAGRGLQLLFYSVGIGQISSEVPQNLSASRPQDRQFILSSKKLLLSDSGFYLCASRTTTGELFFGEGSRLTVL.

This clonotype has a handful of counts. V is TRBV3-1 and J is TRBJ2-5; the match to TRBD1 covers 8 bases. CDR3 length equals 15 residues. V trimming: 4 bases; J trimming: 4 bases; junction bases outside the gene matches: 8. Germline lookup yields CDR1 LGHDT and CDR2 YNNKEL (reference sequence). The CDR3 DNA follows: TGTGCCAGCAGCCCCGGACAGGGTGGGGGAGAGACCCAGTACTTC. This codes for CASSPGQGGGETQYF.